These 7 T cell receptor beta chains were all obtained from the same sample, sequenced in a study of cytomegalovirus exposure and HLA in healthy donors. PCR employed 60 Vbeta and 13 Jbeta primers. Libraries were prepared by immunoSEQ multiplex PCR; TCRdb keeps only in-frame clonotypes and omits some of them. The profile shows under 250,000 clones, approximately 87% of them singletons. The sample was PBMCs. The receptors derive from a human donor in good health.

The rearrangement joins TRBV7-2 to TRBJ2-7, with TRBD1 as a possible D gene (6 bases). The V end lost 7 bases, the J end lost 0 bases, and 7 bases lay between the germline ends. Germline CDR1 reads SGHTA; CDR2 reads FQGNSA. This CDR3 comprises 12 residues. CDR3 nucleotide sequence: TGTGCCAGCAACAGGGCCTCCTACGAGCAGTACTTC. Amino acid sequence: CASNRASYEQYF.

This clone has just a few counts. CDR3 bases: TGTGCCTTAGCAAATGCCTTCCATGAGCAGTTCTTC. Translating gives CALANAFHEQFF. The chain joins TRBV30 to TRBJ2-1; no clear D. Trimming pared 7 bases from V and 8 bases from J, leaving 15 bases between. Germline CDR1 GTSNPN, CDR2 SVGIG (reference sequence). CDR3 length equals 12 residues.

V gene TRBV29-1 combines with J gene TRBJ2-5; D perhaps matches TRBD1 (6 bases). CDR3 length: 13 amino acids. Germline values: CDR1 SQVTM, CDR2 ANQGSEA. Between the trimmed V and J ends, which lost 5 bases and 1 base, there was a span of 11 bases. CDR3 sequence reads: CSVLGQSQETQYF. The CDR3 DNA is TGCAGCGTTCTCGGACAGTCCCAAGAGACCCAGTACTTC.

This chain links TRBV14 with TRBJ2-4; D is unclear. Germline CDR1 reads SGHDN; CDR2 reads FVKESK. V was shortened by 4 bases and J by 0 bases, with 4 bases between the two germline ends. The CDR3 runs to 13 residues. The CDR3 DNA reads TGTGCCAGCAGCCCGGTAGCCAAAAACATTCAGTACTTC. Amino acids: CASSPVAKNIQYF.

The chain couples TRBV7-3 to TRBJ1-4; a weak D match, TRBD1 (5 bases). The CDR3 spans 15 residues. CDR1 and CDR2 from the germline V gene are SGHTA and FQGTGA. The V and J ends lost 1 base and 0 bases respectively, with 6 bases between them. CDR3 in DNA: TGTGCCAGCAGCTTAAGGGGCACAACTAATGAAAAACTGTTTTTT. Protein product: CASSLRGTTNEKLFF. Supplemented by reference TRBV7-3 and TRBJ1-4, the full variable domain reads GAGVSQTPSNKVTEKGKYVELRCDPISGHTALYWYRQSLGQGPEFLIYFQGTGAADDSGLPNDRFFAVRPEGSVSTLKIQRTERGDSAVYLCASSLRGTTNEKLFFGSGTQLSVL.

The rearrangement joins TRBV5-4 to TRBJ2-7, with a tentative D call TRBD2 (6 bases). Trimming cost V 4 bases and J 6 bases, with 17 bases left between them. Germline V lookup: CDR1 SGHNT, CDR2 YYREEE (reference sequence). The CDR3 is 14 residues long. The CDR3 sequence is CASSPQGGGPEQYF. CDR3 DNA sequence: TGTGCCAGCAGCCCCCAGGGAGGTGGCCCCGAGCAGTACTTC.

The chain carries TRBV30 and TRBJ2-5; no clear D gene. This CDR3 has 14 residues. Deletions cut 0 bases from V and 0 bases from J, with 8 bases between. In germline, CDR1 is GTSNPN, CDR2 SVGIG (reference sequence). The CDR3 loop is CAWSVVRYQETQYF. In DNA, the CDR3 is TGTGCCTGGAGTGTTGTCCGGTACCAAGAGACCCAGTACTTC.